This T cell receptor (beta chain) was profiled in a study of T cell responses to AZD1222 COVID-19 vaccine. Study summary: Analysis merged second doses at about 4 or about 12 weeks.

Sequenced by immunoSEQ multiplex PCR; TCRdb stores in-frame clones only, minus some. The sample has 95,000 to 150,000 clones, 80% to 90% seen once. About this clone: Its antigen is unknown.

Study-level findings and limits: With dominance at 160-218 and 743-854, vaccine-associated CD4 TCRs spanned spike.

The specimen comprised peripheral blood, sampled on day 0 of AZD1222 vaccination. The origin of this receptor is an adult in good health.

CDR3 bases: TGTGCCACCAGCAGAGATACAGGGCGAAACATTCAGTACTTC. Translated, it gives CATSRDTGRNIQYF. The chain joins TRBV15 to TRBJ2-4; perhaps TRBD1 as D (6 bases). The germline V gene has CDR1 LNHNV and CDR2 YYDKDF (reference sequence). There are 14 residues in the CDR3. The V and J ends lost 0 bases and 6 bases respectively, with 9 bases between them.